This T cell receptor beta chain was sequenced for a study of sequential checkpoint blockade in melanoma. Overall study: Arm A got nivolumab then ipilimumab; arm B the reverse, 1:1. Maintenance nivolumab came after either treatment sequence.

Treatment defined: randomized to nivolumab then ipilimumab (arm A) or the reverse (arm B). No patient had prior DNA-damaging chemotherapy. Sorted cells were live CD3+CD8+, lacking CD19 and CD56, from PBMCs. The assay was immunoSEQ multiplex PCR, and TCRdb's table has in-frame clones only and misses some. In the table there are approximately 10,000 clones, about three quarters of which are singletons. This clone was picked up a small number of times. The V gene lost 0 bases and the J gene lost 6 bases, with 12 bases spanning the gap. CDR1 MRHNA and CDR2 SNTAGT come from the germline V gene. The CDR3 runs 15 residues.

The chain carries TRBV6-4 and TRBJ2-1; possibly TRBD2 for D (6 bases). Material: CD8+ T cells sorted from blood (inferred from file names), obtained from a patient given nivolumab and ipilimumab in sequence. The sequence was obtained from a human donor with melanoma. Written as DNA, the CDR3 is TGTGCCAGCAGTGACTCGGAGGGAGAGGGCAATGAGCAGTTCTTC. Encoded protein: CASSDSEGEGNEQFF.